A single sample is the source of the 19 T cell receptor beta chains below, sequenced in a study of cytomegalovirus exposure and HLA in healthy donors. The PCR contained 60 Vbeta and 13 Jbeta primers. Produced via immunoSEQ multiplex PCR; TCRdb's table is partial and in-frame only. In total, the table holds about 170,000 clones. The sample comprised PBMCs. Source of these receptors: a woman aged 60-70 years in good health and CMV-seronegative.

The J gene is TRBJ1-4, the V gene TRBV19, with 8 bases aligning to TRBD1. The CDR3 contains 17 residues. CDR1 LNHDA and CDR2 SQIVND come from the germline V gene (reference sequence). V shed 2 bases and J 4 bases; nucleotides not matched to a gene: 9. CDR3 DNA sequence: TGTGCCAGTAGTATACGGGGACAGGAGGATTTTAATGAAAAACTGTTTTTT. The encoded protein is CASSIRGQEDFNEKLFF.

The chain carries TRBV2 and TRBJ2-5, with a tentative D call TRBD1 (6 bases). Matching the DNA end better, TRBJ2-7 makes the J call doubtful. Germline V gives CDR1 SNHLY, CDR2 FYNNEI. The CDR3 consists of 14 residues. CDR3 region: CASSRSRGWDEQYF. CDR3 bases: TGTGCCAGCAGCCGAAGCAGGGGCTGGGACGAGCAGTACTTC.

This chain connects TRBV11-3 to TRBJ2-1, with 8 nucleotides matching TRBD1. The V gene end was trimmed by 1 base and the J gene end by 0 bases; junction bases not matched to a gene: 2. Germline V gene lookup returns CDR1 SGHNT and CDR2 YENEEA. The CDR3 length is 16 residues. The CDR3 DNA is TGTGCCAGCAGCTTAGGGGGGACAGGCTCCTACAATGAGCAGTTCTTC. Protein: CASSLGGTGSYNEQFF.

The gene calls are TRBV7-9 and TRBJ1-1; D unresolved. V dropped 4 bases and J dropped 3 bases, with 9 bases sitting between them. The CDR3 spans 13 residues. CDR1 and CDR2 from the germline V gene are SEHNR and FQNEAQ (reference sequence). As DNA, the CDR3 is TGTGCCAGCAGCTCTACCAGCGACACTGAAGCTTTCTTT. It is translated as CASSSTSDTEAFF.

The chain recombines TRBV5-1 with TRBJ2-3; 12 positions match TRBD1. Germline trimming cut 7 bases from V and 4 bases from J; bases unmatched to any gene: 10. CDR1 SGHRS and CDR2 YFSETQ come from the germline V gene. The CDR3 runs 16 residues. The CDR3 reads CASDREGQGAADTQYF. CDR3 in DNA: TGCGCCAGCGACCGGGAGGGACAGGGGGCTGCAGATACGCAGTATTTT. Filled out from reference TRBV5-1 and TRBJ2-3, the complete variable domain reads KAGVTQTPRYLIKTRGQQVTLSCSPISGHRSVSWYQQTPGQGLQFLFEYFSETQRNKGNFPGRFSGRQFSNSRSEMNVSTLELGDSALYLCASDREGQGAADTQYFGPGTRLTVL.

This chain connects TRBV18 to TRBJ2-7; no clear D gene. Trimming took 3 bases from V and 5 from J, leaving 8 bases between them. This CDR3 contains 12 residues. The germline V gene has CDR1 KGHSH and CDR2 LQKENI. CDR3 bases: TGTGCCAGCTCACCCCTCCAGGACGAGCAGTACTTC. Encoded protein: CASSPLQDEQYF.

The chain has TRBV6-5 and TRBJ2-2; a possible D gene is TRBD1 (6 bases). Trimming took 6 bases from V and 5 from J, leaving 16 bases between them. Germline V gene lookup returns CDR1 MNHEY and CDR2 SVGAGI. This CDR3 spans 15 amino acids. As DNA, the CDR3 is TGTGCCAGCAGCCGGGACATCTTAATTACCGGGGAGCTGTTTTTT. Protein: CASSRDILITGELFF.

The J gene is TRBJ2-2, the V gene TRBV11-3; no clear D gene. Germline V lookup: CDR1 SGHNT, CDR2 YENEEA. CDR3 length: 13 amino acids. Deletions cut 3 bases from V and 6 bases from J, with 8 bases between. In DNA, the CDR3 is TGTGCCAGCAGCTTCTCCTCGGCCGGGGAGCTGTTTTTT. Protein: CASSFSSAGELFF.

The chain joins TRBV2 to TRBJ2-7; the match to TRBD2 covers 10 bases. Germline CDR1 SNHLY, CDR2 FYNNEI. This CDR3 spans 14 amino acids. V lost 4 bases to trimming and J lost 4 bases; unmatched junction nucleotides: 4. CDR3 sequence reads: CASSGGTSAYEQYF. CDR3 nucleotide sequence: TGTGCCAGCAGTGGGGGGACTAGCGCTTACGAGCAGTACTTC.

This chain uses TRBV5-8 with TRBJ2-7; the D gene is possibly TRBD1 (6 bases). Germline values: CDR1 SGHTS, CDR2 YDEGEE. The CDR3 runs to 15 residues. Trimming stripped 4 bases from V and 1 base from J, with 15 bases between. For the CDR3, the DNA is TGTGCCAGCAGCCCATGGGACATTCGGTCCTACGAGCAGTACTTC. Translation gives CASSPWDIRSYEQYF.

This chain links TRBV6-6 with TRBJ2-3, with TRBD1 matching 7 bases. Trimming removed 0 bases from V and 8 bases from J; junction bases left unmatched: 5. The CDR3 has 14 residues. In germline, CDR1 is MNHNY, CDR2 SVGAGI (reference sequence). The CDR3 coding sequence is TGTGCCAGCAGTTACTCCGCTCGGGACAGTACGCAGTATTTT. It is translated as CASSYSARDSTQYF.

J is TRBJ2-1 and V is TRBV7-8; 10 positions match TRBD2. Germline trimming cut 3 bases from V and 4 bases from J; bases unmatched to any gene: 0. CDR3 length equals 14 residues. In germline, CDR1 is SGHVS, CDR2 FQNEAQ. The CDR3 is CASSFSGRYNEQFF. The CDR3 DNA is TGTGCCAGCAGCTTTAGCGGGAGGTACAATGAGCAGTTCTTC.

The rearrangement joins TRBV9 to TRBJ2-3; a weak D match, TRBD2 (6 bases). The CDR3 length is 15 residues. The V end lost 7 bases, the J end lost 8 bases, and 23 bases lay between the germline ends. Germline V lookup: CDR1 SGDLS, CDR2 YYNGEE. The CDR3 region is CASGREGLAAGTQYF. The CDR3, as DNA: TGTGCCAGCGGTAGAGAGGGGCTCGCAGCGGGTACGCAGTATTTT.

The chain carries TRBV29-1 and TRBJ2-7; D is perhaps TRBD1 (6 bases). Germline V lookup: CDR1 SQVTM, CDR2 ANQGSEA. V shed 7 bases and J shed 3 bases, with 13 bases lying between them. The CDR3 has 12 residues. CDR3 sequence (DNA): TGCAGCGGCGTTGGGGACAACTACGAGCAGTACTTC. This sequence encodes CSGVGDNYEQYF.

As regards this clone: The same CDR3 also results from other DNA sequences found in this sample. This rearrangement joins TRBV4-1 to TRBJ2-7; TRBD1 matches 8 bases. The junction had 8 bases not matched to a gene; V was cut back by 0 bases and J by 4 bases. CDR1 and CDR2 (germline): MGHRA, YSYEKL. The CDR3 spans 16 residues. The CDR3: CASSQDRDRPLYEQYF. DNA for the CDR3: TGCGCCAGCAGCCAAGATCGGGACAGGCCTTTATACGAGCAGTACTTC.

The chain joins TRBV5-4 to TRBJ1-1, with a tentative D call TRBD1 (5 bases). Germline V gene lookup returns CDR1 SGHNT and CDR2 YYREEE (reference sequence). The CDR3 is made up of 13 amino acids. Trimming stripped 0 bases from V and 6 bases from J, with 9 bases between. The CDR3 sequence is CASSLGGRPEAFF. The DNA of the CDR3 is TGTGCCAGCAGCTTGGGGGGCCGGCCTGAAGCTTTCTTT.

The chain combines TRBV5-1 with TRBJ1-6, with 9 bases fitting TRBD1. J was trimmed by 5 bases and V by 4 bases; bases with no gene match: 7. CDR1 and CDR2 (germline): SGHRS, YFSETQ. The CDR3 covers 16 residues. CDR3 region: CASSLWTGEDNSPLHF. The CDR3 DNA reads TGCGCCAGCAGCCTGTGGACAGGGGAGGATAATTCACCCCTCCACTTT.

V is TRBV5-1 and J is TRBJ2-7, with a weak D call TRBD1 (6 bases). The V end lost 5 bases, the J end lost 6 bases, and 15 bases lay between the germline ends. The germline V gene encodes CDR1 SGHRS and CDR2 YFSETQ. This CDR3 is 13 amino acids long. CDR3 bases: TGCGCCAGCAGTTATACAGGGTCGGTCGAGCAGTACTTC. The encoded protein is CASSYTGSVEQYF.

The chain joins TRBV15 to TRBJ1-3; the D is unclear. V was clipped by 3 bases and J by 0 bases, with 6 bases between them. The CDR3 spans 14 residues. Germline lookup yields CDR1 LNHNV and CDR2 YYDKDF (reference sequence). The CDR3: CATSRSFSGNTIYF. The CDR3 DNA reads as TGTGCCACCAGCAGGAGTTTCTCTGGAAACACCATATATTTT.